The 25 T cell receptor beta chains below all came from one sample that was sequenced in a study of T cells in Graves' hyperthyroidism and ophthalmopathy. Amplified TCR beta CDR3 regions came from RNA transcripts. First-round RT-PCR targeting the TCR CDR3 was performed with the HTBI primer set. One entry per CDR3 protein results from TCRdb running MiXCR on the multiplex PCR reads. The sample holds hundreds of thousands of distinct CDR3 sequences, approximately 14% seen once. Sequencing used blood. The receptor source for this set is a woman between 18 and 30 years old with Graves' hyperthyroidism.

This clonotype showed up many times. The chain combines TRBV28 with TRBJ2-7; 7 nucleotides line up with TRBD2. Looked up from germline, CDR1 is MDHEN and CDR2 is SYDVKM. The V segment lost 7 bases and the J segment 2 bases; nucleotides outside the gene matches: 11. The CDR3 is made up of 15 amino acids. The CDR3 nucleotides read TGTGCCAGCAATCAACCGGGACTACGGACCTACGAGCAGTACTTC. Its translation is CASNQPGLRTYEQYF. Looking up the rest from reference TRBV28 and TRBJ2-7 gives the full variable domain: DVKVTQSSRYLVKRTGEKVFLECVQDMDHENMFWYRQDPGLGLRLIYFSYDVKMKEKGDIPEGYSVSREKKERFSLILESASTNQTSMYLCASNQPGLRTYEQYFGPGTRLTVT.

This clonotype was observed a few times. The CDR3 sequence: CAWIRGKTQGGANVLTF. As DNA, the CDR3 is TGTGCCTGGATTCGGGGGAAGACCCAAGGTGGGGCCAACGTCCTGACTTTC. The chain joins TRBV30 to TRBJ2-6; weak D call: TRBD2 (6 bases). This CDR3 contains 17 residues. V shed 4 bases and J shed 3 bases, with 19 bases lying between them. The germline V gene encodes CDR1 GTSNPN and CDR2 SVGIG (reference sequence).

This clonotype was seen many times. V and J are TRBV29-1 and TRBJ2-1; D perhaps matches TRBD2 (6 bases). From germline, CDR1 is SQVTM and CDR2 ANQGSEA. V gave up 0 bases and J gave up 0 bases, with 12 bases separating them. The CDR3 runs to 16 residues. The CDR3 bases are TGCAGCGTTGAAGAAGGGACTGCGAGCTCCTACAATGAGCAGTTCTTC. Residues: CSVEEGTASSYNEQFF.

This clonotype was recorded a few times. The CDR3 reads CASARGTGNLWGNEQFF. The DNA for the CDR3 is TGTGCCAGTGCTAGGGGAACGGGAAATTTATGGGGCAATGAGCAGTTCTTC. This chain joins TRBV19 and TRBJ2-1; D tentatively fits TRBD1 or TRBD2 (5 bases each). V was shortened by 8 bases and J by 6 bases, with 26 bases between the two germline ends. Germline V gives CDR1 LNHDA, CDR2 SQIVND (reference sequence). This CDR3 has 17 residues.

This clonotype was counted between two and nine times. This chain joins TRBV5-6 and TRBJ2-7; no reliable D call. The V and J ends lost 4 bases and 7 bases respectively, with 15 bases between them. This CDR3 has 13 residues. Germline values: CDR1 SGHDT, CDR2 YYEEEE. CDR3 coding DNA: TGTGCCAGCAGCCCCGGATGGGATCGGGAGCAGTACTTC. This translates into CASSPGWDREQYF.

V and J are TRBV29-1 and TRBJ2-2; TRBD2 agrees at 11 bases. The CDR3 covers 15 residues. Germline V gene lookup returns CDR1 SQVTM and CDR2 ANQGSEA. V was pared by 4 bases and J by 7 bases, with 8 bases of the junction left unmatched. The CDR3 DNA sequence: TGCAGCGTTGCCGGACTAGCGGGCAGCAGCGGGGAGCTGTTTTTT. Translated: CSVAGLAGSSGELFF.

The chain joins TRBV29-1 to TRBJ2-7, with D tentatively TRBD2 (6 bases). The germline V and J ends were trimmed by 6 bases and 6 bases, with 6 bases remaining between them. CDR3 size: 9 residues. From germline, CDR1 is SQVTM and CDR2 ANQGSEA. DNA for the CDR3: TGCAGCGTGCGGGGCGAGCAGTACTTC. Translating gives CSVRGEQYF.

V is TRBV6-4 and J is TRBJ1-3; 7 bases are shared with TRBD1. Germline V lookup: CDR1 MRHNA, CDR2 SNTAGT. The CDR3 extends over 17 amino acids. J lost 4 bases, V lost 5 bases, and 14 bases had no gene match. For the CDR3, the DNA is TGTGCCAGCAGTTACCGCTTAGACAGGGCGGCAGGAAACACCATATATTTT. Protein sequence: CASSYRLDRAAGNTIYF.

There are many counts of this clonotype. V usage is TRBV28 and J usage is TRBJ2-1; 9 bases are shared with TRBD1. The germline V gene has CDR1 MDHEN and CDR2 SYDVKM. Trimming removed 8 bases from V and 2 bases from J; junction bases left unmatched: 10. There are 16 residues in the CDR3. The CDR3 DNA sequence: TGTGCCAGCGGATCCCCTGGGGACAGGGCCTACAATGAGCAGTTCTTC. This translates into CASGSPGDRAYNEQFF.

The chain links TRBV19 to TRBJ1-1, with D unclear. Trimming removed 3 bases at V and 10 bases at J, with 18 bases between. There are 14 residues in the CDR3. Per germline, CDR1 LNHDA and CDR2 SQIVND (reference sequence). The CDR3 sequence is CASSMSLPFMPAFF. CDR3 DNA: TGTGCCAGTAGTATGTCCCTCCCGTTTATGCCAGCTTTCTTT.

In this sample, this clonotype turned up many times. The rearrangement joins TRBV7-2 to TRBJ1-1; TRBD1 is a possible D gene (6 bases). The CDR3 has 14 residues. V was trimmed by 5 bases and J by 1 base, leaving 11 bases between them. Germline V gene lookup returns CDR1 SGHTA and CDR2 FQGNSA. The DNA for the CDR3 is TGTGCCAGCAGCCCACAGGGACAGAACACTGAAGCTTTCTTT. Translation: CASSPQGQNTEAFF.

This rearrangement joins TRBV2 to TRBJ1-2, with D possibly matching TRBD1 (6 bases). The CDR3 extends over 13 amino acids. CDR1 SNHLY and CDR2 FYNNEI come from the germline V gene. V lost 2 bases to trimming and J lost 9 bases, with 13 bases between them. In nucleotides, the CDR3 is TGTGCCAGCAGTGAAAGGGGGAGTCAACGCTACACCTTC. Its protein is CASSERGSQRYTF.

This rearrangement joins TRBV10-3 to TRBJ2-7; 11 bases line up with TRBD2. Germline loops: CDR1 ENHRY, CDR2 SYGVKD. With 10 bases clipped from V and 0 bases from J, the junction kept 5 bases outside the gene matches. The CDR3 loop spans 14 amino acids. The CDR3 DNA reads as TGTGCCACCGCTAGCGGGAGGCACTCCTACGAGCAGTACTTC. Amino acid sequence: CATASGRHSYEQYF.

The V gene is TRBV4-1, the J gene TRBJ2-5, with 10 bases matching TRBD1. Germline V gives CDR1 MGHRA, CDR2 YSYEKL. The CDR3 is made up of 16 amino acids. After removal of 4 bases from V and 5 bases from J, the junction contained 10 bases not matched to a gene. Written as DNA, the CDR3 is TGCGCCAGCAGCCTCGGGACAGGGGTGCCTGGGGAGACCCAGTACTTC. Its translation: CASSLGTGVPGETQYF.

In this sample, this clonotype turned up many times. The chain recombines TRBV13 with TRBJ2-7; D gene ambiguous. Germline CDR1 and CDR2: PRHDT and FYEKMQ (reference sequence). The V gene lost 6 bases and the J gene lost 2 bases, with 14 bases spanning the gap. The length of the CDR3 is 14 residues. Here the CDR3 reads CASSLRGGTYEQYF. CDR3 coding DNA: TGTGCCAGCAGTCTACGTGGCGGAACCTACGAGCAGTACTTC.

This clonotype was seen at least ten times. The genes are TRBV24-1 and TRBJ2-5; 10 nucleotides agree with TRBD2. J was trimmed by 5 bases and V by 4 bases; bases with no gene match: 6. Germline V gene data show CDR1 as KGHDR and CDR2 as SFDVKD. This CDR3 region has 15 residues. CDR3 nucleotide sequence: TGTGCCACCAGTGAATGGACTAGCGGAGCGGAGACCCAGTACTTC. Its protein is CATSEWTSGAETQYF.

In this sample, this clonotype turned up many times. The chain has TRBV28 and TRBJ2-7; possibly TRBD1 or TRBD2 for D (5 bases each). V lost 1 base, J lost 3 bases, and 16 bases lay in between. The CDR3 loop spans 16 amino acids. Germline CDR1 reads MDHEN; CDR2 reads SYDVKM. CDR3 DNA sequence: TGTGCCAGCAGTTTATACGAAAACCCGGGGCTCTACGAGCAGTACTTC. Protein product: CASSLYENPGLYEQYF.

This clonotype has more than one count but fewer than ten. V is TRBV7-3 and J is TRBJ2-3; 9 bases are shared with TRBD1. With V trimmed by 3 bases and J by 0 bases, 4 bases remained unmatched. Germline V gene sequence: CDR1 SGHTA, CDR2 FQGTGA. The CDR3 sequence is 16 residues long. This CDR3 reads CASSFTGTGSTDTQYF. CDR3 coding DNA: TGTGCCAGCAGCTTTACCGGGACAGGGAGCACAGATACGCAGTATTTT.

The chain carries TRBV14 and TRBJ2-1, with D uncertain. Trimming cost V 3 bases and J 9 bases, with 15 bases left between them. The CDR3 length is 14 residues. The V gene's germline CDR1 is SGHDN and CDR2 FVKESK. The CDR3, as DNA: TGTGCCAGCAGCCACTTTGCTCCCCCCGGTGAGCAGTTCTTC. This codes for CASSHFAPPGEQFF.

The CDR3 protein is CASSWPRGVGETQYF. DNA of the CDR3: TGTGCCAGCAGCTGGCCCCGCGGGGTAGGAGAGACCCAGTACTTC. The chain is built from TRBV11-3 and TRBJ2-5; the D gene is possibly TRBD2 (6 bases). CDR3 length: 15 amino acids. Looked up from germline, CDR1 is SGHNT and CDR2 is YENEEA. V was pared by 4 bases and J by 4 bases, with 16 bases between.

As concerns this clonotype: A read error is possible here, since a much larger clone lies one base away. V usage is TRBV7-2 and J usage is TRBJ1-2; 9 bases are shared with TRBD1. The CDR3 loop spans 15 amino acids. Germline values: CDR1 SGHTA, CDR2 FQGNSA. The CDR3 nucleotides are TGTGCCAGCAGCTTAGCCGGGACAGGGATCTATGGCTACGCCTTC. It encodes CASSLAGTGIYGYAF.

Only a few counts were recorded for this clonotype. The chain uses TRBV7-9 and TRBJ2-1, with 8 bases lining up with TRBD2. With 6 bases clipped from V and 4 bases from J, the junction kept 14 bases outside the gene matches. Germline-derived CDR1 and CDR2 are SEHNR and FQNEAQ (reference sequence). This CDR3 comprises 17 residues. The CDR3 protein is CASRLPSTAGAYNEQFF. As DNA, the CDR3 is TGTGCCAGCAGGTTACCCTCGACAGCGGGAGCTTACAATGAGCAGTTCTTC.

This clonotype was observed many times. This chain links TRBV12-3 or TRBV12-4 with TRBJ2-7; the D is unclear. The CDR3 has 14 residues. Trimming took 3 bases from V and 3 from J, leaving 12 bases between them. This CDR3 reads CASSLGRADYEQYF. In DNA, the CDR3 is TGTGCCAGCAGTTTGGGCCGGGCAGACTACGAGCAGTACTTC.

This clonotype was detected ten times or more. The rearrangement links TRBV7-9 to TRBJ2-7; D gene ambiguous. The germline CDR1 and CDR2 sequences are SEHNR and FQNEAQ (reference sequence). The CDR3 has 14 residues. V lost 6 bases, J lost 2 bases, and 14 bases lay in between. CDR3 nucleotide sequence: TGTGCCAGCAGTACCCAGGACGGCACCTACGAGCAGTACTTC. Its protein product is CASSTQDGTYEQYF.

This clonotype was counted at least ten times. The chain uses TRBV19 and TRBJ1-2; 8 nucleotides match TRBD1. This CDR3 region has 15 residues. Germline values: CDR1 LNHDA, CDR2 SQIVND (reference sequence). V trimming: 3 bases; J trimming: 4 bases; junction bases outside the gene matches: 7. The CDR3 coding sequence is TGTGCCAGTAGTATGAGCCAGGGGGCGAGCTATGGCTACACCTTC. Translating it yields CASSMSQGASYGYTF.